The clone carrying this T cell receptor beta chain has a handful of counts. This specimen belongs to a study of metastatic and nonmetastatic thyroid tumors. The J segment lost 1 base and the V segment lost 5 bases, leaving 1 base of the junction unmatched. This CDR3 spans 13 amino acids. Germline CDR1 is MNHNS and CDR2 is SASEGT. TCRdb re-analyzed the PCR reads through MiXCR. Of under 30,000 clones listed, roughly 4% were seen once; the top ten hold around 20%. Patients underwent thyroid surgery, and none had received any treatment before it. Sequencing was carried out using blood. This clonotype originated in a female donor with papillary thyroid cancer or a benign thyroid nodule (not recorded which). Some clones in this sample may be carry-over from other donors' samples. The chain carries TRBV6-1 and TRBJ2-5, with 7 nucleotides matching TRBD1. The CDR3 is CASSRDSQETQYF. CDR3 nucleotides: TGTGCCAGCAGTAGGGACAGCCAAGAGACCCAGTACTTC.